This T cell receptor (beta chain) comes out of a study of blood T cell repertoires in COVID-19. Study-wide context: Sources were T cells, B-cell-depleted T cells, or PBMCs; the material itself was cDNA or gDNA.

This clone has only one observation. Produced via immunoSEQ multiplex PCR; TCRdb's table is partial and in-frame only. The sample has 250,000 to 350,000 clones, around four fifths seen once. This clonotype was obtained from a woman aged 50 to 60 with acute or convalescent COVID-19. The sequenced sample consisted of peripheral blood.

CDR3 protein: CAISEPERGSTEAFF. The CDR3 DNA reads as TGTGCCATCAGTGAGCCGGAAAGGGGGAGCACTGAAGCTTTCTTT. The chain couples TRBV10-3 to TRBJ1-1; tentatively, D is TRBD1 (6 bases). The CDR3 runs 15 residues. V lost 2 bases to trimming and J lost 4 bases, with 14 bases between them. Germline CDR1 and CDR2: ENHRY and SYGVKD.